This entry is about one TCR beta chain. Its specific antigen is unknown. No base qualities exist here, and no much larger clone lies one base off it. Libraries came from PCR. DNA from cultured CD4+ T cells was subjected to TCR sequencing with the Oncomine TCR Beta short-read assay at the Johns Hopkins FTIC core. The QIAamp micro DNA kit was used to extract genomic DNA from the cultured CD4+ T cells. The Oncomine TCR Beta libraries from cultured CD4+ T cells were pooled using unique dual indexes and then sequenced on an Illumina iSeq 100. Per the authors' processing: Non-productive sequences were removed, and CDR3s not starting with C, not ending with F or W, or shorter than 7 amino acids were discarded. The MANAFEST web application was used to identify antigen-specific clonotypes by comparing peptide-stimulated wells against reference wells and other culture wells. For a clone to be called positive, the clone needed an FDR below 0.05, an odds ratio above 5, and a productive frequency above 0.1% in at least two of three replicate wells. Clonotypes that were significantly expanded in both SARS-CoV-2 spike wells and at least one common cold coronavirus spike condition were defined as cross-reactive. Similarity between CDR3 sequences was evaluated in R version 3.6.1 using Levenshtein distances (stringdist) and unrooted phylogenetic trees (ape). TCRdb handled the public reads itself, with Q25 trimming in fastp and clone calling in MiXCR, and kept productive beta chains. For every CDR3 protein sequence, its rows merge into one entry that carries the most common genes and DNA. The V and J calls here are based on TCRdb, not the publication. The sample records around 12,000 distinct CDR3 sequences, around 77% of which are singletons. The ten largest clones represent approximately 16% of the sample.

Per the publication, the treatment or condition label means: approximately nine-day PBMC culture with coronavirus spike peptide pools or control peptides (ViraFEST assay). The study used the ViraFEST assay, which expanded antigen-specific T cells with peptide pools and then identified expanded clonotypes by TCR sequencing. The convalescent patients' positive SARS-CoV-2 PCR tests were from March to December 2020, which was before the Alpha, Beta and Delta variants emerged in the United States. More than 1.5 million PBMCs per well were cultured in IMDM with approximately 5.5% human AB serum and roughly 10 IU/ml IL-2, plus 10 ug/ml peptide pools. Half of the culture medium was replaced with fresh IL-2-containing medium on days 3 and 7. CD4+ T cells were isolated after approximately ten days of culture through negative selection using the EasySep CD4+ T cell isolation kit. Ficoll-Paque Plus gradient centrifugation was used to isolate PBMCs from whole blood, and the isolated PBMCs were then either used fresh or cryopreserved at -140C. Triplicate wells were generally used for each culture condition.

The data derive from a study of vaccination and CD4 T cells after COVID-19 (dated by TCRdb to about 2022). Concerning the study at large: Every convalescent patient had a positive nasal swab PCR test for SARS-CoV-2, with mild disease in eight to ten patients and severe disease in one. The convalescent cohort comprised six males and four females, including two Hispanic individuals, seven Caucasians, two Asians and one multiracial person. Two doses of either the Pfizer-BioNTech BNT162b2 vaccine (n=8) or the Moderna mRNA-1273 vaccine (n=2) were administered to participants. Post-COVID blood samples from convalescent patients were collected a median of around 100 days after diagnosis, with a range of 35 to 161 days. Post-vaccine blood samples were taken a median of 72 days after the second vaccine dose, with a range of roughly 14 to 250 days. The cultures were stimulated with overlapping spike peptide pools from SARS-CoV-2 and from the common cold coronaviruses HCoV-NL63, HCoV-OC43 and HCoV-229E. Control cultures used a CEFX viral epitope pool as positive control, an HIV-1 Nef peptide pool as negative control, or no peptide. In under twelve COVID-19 convalescent patients and a handful of infection-naive healthy vaccine recipients, researchers compared the spike-specific CD4+ TCR repertoire from before mRNA vaccination with the repertoire from after. Summary of the overall study and its limitations: Nearly all vaccine-specific clones in convalescent patients (304 of 307) were mono-reactive for SARS-CoV-2 spike rather than cross-reactive with common cold coronaviruses. Only a relatively small number of convalescent patients were included in the study, and early timepoints following natural infection were not analyzed. The median number of SARS-CoV-2-reactive clonotypes rose from fewer than 25 after infection to approximately 41 after vaccination, but the change was not significant. In convalescent patients, a median around 90% of post-vaccine SARS-CoV-2-reactive clones were detected only after vaccination, suggesting vaccine-specific priming.

Sequences DFQATT (CDR1) and SNEGSKA (CDR2) are obtained from the germline V gene (reference sequence). V has 7 bases trimmed and J has 5 bases trimmed; junction bases matching no gene number 13. The cysteine opens and the phenylalanine closes a CDR3 of 14 amino acids. Just CDR3 DNA is preserved here, 42 bases in frame from base 1. The sequence came from a human donor who had recovered from COVID-19. The material sequenced was CD4+ T cells from blood, cultured in vitro. The chain couples TRBV20-1 to TRBJ2-7; TRBD2 aligns with 8 central bases. The CDR3 protein: CSVSTSGSRNEQYF. The sequenced DNA is TGCAGTGTCAGCACCAGCGGGAGCCGGAACGAGCAGTACTTC.